The clone carrying this T cell receptor beta chain has only a few counts. As originally analysed: Estimated nucleated cell counts came from reference gene primer amplification. This table comes from immunoSEQ multiplex PCR, and its TCRdb copy is limited to in-frame clones, with some not included. V and J calls and clone size follow that table, whereas D and trimming were derived from the DNA. The sample holds tens of thousands of clones, 70% to 90% seen once. The CDR3 runs to 15 residues. Trimming cost V 8 bases and J 8 bases; bases outside gene matches: 12. The germline V gene encodes CDR1 MNHEY and CDR2 SVGAGI. Enrolled during active infection, Seattle patients were then followed longitudinally. The data stem from a study of blood T cell repertoires in COVID-19. Across the whole study: Samples taken during acute and convalescent COVID-19 were collected in the United States, Italy and Spain. PBMCs, B-cell-depleted T cells, or T cells were the source of the cDNA or gDNA that made up the material.

Specimen: peripheral blood. This receptor was taken from a woman aged 45-60 years with COVID-19, enrolled during active disease. The chain carries TRBV6-5 and TRBJ1-4; 9 bases map to TRBD1. CDR3 nucleotide sequence: TGTGCCAGCTGTACAACCGGGACAGGGTACGAAAAACTGTTTTTT. This encodes CASCTTGTGYEKLFF.